This TCR beta chain was sequenced in a study of T cells in Graves' hyperthyroidism and ophthalmopathy. The CDR3 runs 15 residues. Trimming removed 2 bases at V and 3 bases at J, with 15 bases between. The V gene's germline CDR1 is SGHDT and CDR2 YYEEEE. This clonotype was seen only a few times. What it recognizes is unknown. From RNA transcripts, TCR beta CDR3 regions were amplified. First-round RT-PCR of the TCR CDR3 relied on the HTBI primer set. Using its own MiXCR run on the multiplex PCR reads, TCRdb lists one record per CDR3 protein. The profile shows more than 350,000 distinct CDR3 sequences, 15% of them singletons. Exclusion of a patient resulted from uncontrolled infection, other autoimmune disease, pregnancy or lactation. Study-level findings and limits: The model predicted ophthalmopathy a median around 6 months before onset. A model of 13 V-J pairs discriminated ophthalmopathy from stable hyperthyroidism. Among clonotypes expanded in thyroid above 0.001, most were also found in blood.

The TCR comes from a woman aged 55-70 years with Graves' ophthalmopathy. The chain combines TRBV5-6 with TRBJ2-7, with TRBD2 as a possible D gene (6 bases). Sequences were obtained from blood. CDR3 coding DNA: TGTGCCAGCAGCTTTATGAGAAGACTAGACTACGAGCAGTACTTC. Its translation: CASSFMRRLDYEQYF.